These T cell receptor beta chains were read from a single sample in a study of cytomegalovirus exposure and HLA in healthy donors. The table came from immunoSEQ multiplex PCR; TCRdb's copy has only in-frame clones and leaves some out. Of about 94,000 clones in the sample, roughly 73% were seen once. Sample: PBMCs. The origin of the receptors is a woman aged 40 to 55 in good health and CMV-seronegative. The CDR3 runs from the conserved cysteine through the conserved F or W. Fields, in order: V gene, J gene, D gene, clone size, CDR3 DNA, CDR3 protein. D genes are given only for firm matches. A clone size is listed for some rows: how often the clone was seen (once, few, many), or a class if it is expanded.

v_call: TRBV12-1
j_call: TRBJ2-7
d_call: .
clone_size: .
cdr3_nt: TGTGCCAGCAGCTTTGGACAGGGGGAGCAGTACTTC
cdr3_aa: CASSFGQGEQYF

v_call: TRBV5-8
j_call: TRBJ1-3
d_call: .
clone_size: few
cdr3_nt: TGTGCCAGCAGCTTGAGTAACAGAGCCTCTGGAAACACCATATATTTT
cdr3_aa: CASSLSNRASGNTIYF

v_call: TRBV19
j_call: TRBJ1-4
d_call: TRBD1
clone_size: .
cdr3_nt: TGTGCCAGTTTTGGACAGGGGGCTGGAGAAAAACTGTTTTTT
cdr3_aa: CASFGQGAGEKLFF

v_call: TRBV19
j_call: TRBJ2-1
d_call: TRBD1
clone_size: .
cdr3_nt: TGTGCCAGTAGTAAGACAGGGAGTGATGAGCAGTTCTTC
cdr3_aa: CASSKTGSDEQFF

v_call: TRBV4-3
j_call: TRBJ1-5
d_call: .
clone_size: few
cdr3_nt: TGCGCCAGCAGCAAAGATTCCGGTTTCTATCAGCCCCAGCATTTT
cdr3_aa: CASSKDSGFYQPQHF

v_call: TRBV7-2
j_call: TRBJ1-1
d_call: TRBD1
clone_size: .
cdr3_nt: TGTGCCAGCAGCCCGCAGGGGGCATCGGGGACTGAAGCTTTCTTT
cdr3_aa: CASSPQGASGTEAFF

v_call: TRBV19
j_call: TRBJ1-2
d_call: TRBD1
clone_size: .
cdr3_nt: TGTGCCAGTATGGCCGGGACAGCCCGAGGCTACACCTTC
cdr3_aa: CASMAGTARGYTF

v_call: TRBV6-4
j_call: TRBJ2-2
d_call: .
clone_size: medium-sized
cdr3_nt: TGTGCCAGCAGTGAACAGGGCACCGGGGAGCTGTTTTTT
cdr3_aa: CASSEQGTGELFF

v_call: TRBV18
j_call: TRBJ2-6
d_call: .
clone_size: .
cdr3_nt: TGTGCCAGCTCACCAGCAGGGTATTCTGGGGCCAACGTCCTGACTTTC
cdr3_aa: CASSPAGYSGANVLTF

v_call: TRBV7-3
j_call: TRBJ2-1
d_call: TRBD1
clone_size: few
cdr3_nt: TGTGCCAGCAGCTCCCAGGGGGCAAACTACAATGAGCAGTTCTTC
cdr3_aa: CASSSQGANYNEQFF

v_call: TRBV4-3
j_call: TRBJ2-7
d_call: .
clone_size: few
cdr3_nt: TGCGCCAGCAGCCAAGGGTCTCGCGGCGAGCAGTACTTC
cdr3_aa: CASSQGSRGEQYF

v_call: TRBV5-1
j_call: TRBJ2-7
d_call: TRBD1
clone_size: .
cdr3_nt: TGCGCCAGCAGCTTGAAGACAGGGCAGATCCACTACGAGCAGTACTTC
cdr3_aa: CASSLKTGQIHYEQYF

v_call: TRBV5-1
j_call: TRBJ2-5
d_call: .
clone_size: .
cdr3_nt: TGCGCCAGCAGCTTCGGGTCCGGGTCCGGAGAGACCCAGTACTTC
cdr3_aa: CASSFGSGSGETQYF

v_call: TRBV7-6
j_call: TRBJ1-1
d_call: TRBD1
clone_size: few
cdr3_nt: TGTGCCAGCAGCTTTGATCCGGGACAGGGGGGGAACACTGAAGCTTTCTTT
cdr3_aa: CASSFDPGQGGNTEAFF

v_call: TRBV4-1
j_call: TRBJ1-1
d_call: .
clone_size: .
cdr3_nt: TGCGCCAGCAGCCAAGAGCTCGGGAACACTGAAGCTTTCTTT
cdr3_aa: CASSQELGNTEAFF

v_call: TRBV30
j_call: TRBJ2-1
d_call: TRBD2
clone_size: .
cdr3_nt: TGTGCCTGGAGTGGGCGGGGGGGGCGCCCGAATGAGCAGTTCTTC
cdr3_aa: CAWSGRGGRPNEQFF

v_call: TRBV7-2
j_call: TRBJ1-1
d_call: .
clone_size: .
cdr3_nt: TGTGCCAGCAGCCTTGGGCCCAACGGTGAAGCTTTCTTT
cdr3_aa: CASSLGPNGEAFF

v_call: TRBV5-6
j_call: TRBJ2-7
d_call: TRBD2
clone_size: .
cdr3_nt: TGTGCCAGCAGGGGACGGACTAGCGGGAGTTACGAGCAGTACTTC
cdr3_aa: CASRGRTSGSYEQYF

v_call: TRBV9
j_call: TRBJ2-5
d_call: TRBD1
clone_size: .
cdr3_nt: TGTGCCAGCAGCGTCGCATCAGGACAGGGCCAAGAGACCCAGTACTTC
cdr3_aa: CASSVASGQGQETQYF

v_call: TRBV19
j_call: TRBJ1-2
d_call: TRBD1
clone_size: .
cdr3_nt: TGTGCCAGTAGTATTCGCACGGACAGGGGGCATCCGGGGTATGGCTACACCTTC
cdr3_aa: CASSIRTDRGHPGYGYTF

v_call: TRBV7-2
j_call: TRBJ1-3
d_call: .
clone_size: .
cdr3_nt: TGTGCCAGCAGCTTAAACGCGCGGGGAACTGGAAACACCATATATTTT
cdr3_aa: CASSLNARGTGNTIYF

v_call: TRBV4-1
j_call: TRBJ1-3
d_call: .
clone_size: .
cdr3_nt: TGCGCCAGCAGCCAAGTAGCAGGGACTGGAAACACCATATATTTT
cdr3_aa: CASSQVAGTGNTIYF

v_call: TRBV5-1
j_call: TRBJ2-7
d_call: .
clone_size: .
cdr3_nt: TGCGCCAGCAGCTTGGATACGGTAGCCGAGCAGTACTTC
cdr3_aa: CASSLDTVAEQYF

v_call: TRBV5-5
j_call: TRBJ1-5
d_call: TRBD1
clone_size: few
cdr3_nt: TGTGCCAGCAGCTTTACAGGGGGTGGGCAGCCCCAGCATTTT
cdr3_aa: CASSFTGGGQPQHF

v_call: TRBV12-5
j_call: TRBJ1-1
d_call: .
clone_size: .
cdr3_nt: TGTGCTAGTTCCAGGGTTGGAACTGAAGCTTTCTTT
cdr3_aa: CASSRVGTEAFF

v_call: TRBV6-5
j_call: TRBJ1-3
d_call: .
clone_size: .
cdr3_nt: TGTGCCAGCAGTTACTCTCGAGGGCCGGCCGGAAACACCATATATTTT
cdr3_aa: CASSYSRGPAGNTIYF

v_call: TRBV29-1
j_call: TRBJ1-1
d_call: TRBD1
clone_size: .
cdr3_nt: TGCAGCGCCATAACAGGGGGGAACACTGAAGCTTTCTTT
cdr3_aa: CSAITGGNTEAFF